The 4 T cell receptor beta chains presented below share a single source sample, sequenced in a study of shared clonotypes between healthy human individuals. Libraries were prepared by immunoSEQ multiplex PCR; TCRdb keeps only in-frame clonotypes and omits some of them. The sample has 650,000 to 800,000 clones; 92% are singletons. CD45RO-negative, CCR7-positively selected cells formed the naive CD8 fraction, excluding terminally differentiated effector memory CD45RA+ cells. The material sequenced was naive CD8+ T cells sorted from blood. Receptors were obtained from a man aged 25 to 40 in good health.

This clone was counted a few times. Here the CDR3 DNA reads TGTGCCAGTAGTCCTACTAGAATTGAGCAGTTCTTC. The encoded protein is CASSPTRIEQFF. The rearrangement uses TRBV19 and TRBJ2-1, with D maybe TRBD2 (5 bases). Trimming pared 5 bases from V and 9 bases from J, leaving 11 bases between. CDR1 is LNHDA, CDR2 SQIVND, per germline (reference sequence). This CDR3 is built from 12 residues.

The V gene is TRBV15, the J gene TRBJ2-2; D perhaps matches TRBD2 (6 bases). This CDR3 has 16 amino acids. Trimming cost V 0 bases and J 1 base, with 9 bases left between them. The germline CDR1 and CDR2 sequences are LNHNV and YYDKDF (reference sequence). CDR3 protein: CATSREGGLNTGELFF. The CDR3 bases are TGTGCCACCAGCAGAGAGGGAGGTCTGAACACCGGGGAGCTGTTTTTT.

V and J are TRBV27 and TRBJ2-7; D not resolved. Germline V gene lookup returns CDR1 MNHEY and CDR2 SMNVEV (reference sequence). V shed 0 bases and J shed 9 bases, with 21 bases lying between them. The CDR3 spans 16 residues. CDR3 coding DNA: TGTGCCAGCAGTTTATCGGTGGCGGCCATCCCGAGAGTGCAGTACTTC. Translated, it gives CASSLSVAAIPRVQYF.

The chain is built from TRBV6-5 and TRBJ2-5; TRBD2 aligns across 11 bases. The CDR3 contains 15 residues. The V segment lost 5 bases and the J segment 5 bases; nucleotides outside the gene matches: 7. The germline V gene has CDR1 MNHEY and CDR2 SVGAGI. The CDR3 DNA reads TGTGCCAGCAGTAAACTAGCGGGAGAGGCGGAGACCCAGTACTTC. As protein: CASSKLAGEAETQYF.